This T cell receptor beta chain was retrieved from a study of graft-versus-host responses after intestinal transplantation. Germline V gene data show CDR1 as PRHDT and CDR2 as FYEKMQ (reference sequence). The germline V and J ends were trimmed by 4 bases and 0 bases, with 15 bases remaining between them. There are 16 residues in the CDR3. Generated by immunoSEQ multiplex PCR, the TCRdb table keeps only in-frame clones and is missing some. The sample lists fewer than 20,000 clones; more than 85% were seen once. The sequence was obtained from a human patient who received an intestinal transplant, so some T cells may come from the graft donor. The sequencing here drew on PBMCs, taken 23 days after intestinal transplant. This chain connects TRBV13 to TRBJ1-1; D remains unclear. The DNA of the CDR3 is TGTGCCAGCAGCTCAGGAGGTACGGCAGTGAACACTGAAGCTTTCTTT. Translation: CASSSGGTAVNTEAFF. Based on the CDR3 plus reference TRBV13 and TRBJ1-1, the full variable domain is AAGVIQSPRHLIKEKRETATLKCYPIPRHDTVYWYQQGPGQDPQFLISFYEKMQSDKGSIPDRFSAQQFSDYHSELNMSSLELGDSALYFCASSSGGTAVNTEAFFGQGTRLTVV.